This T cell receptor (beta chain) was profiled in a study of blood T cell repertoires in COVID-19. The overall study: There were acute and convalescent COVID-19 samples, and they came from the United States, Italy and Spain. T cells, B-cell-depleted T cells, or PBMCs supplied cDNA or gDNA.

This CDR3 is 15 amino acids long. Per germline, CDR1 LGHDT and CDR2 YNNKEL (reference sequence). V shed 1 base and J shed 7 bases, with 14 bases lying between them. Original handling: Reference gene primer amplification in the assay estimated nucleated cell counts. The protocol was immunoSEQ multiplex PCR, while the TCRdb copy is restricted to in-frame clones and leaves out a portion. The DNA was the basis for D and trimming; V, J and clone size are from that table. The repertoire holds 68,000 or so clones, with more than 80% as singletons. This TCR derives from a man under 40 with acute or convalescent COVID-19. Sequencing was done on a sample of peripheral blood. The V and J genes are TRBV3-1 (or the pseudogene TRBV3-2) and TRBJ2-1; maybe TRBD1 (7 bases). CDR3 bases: TGTGCCAGCAGCCAAGTTCGGACAGGAGGGAATGAGCAGTTCTTC. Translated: CASSQVRTGGNEQFF.